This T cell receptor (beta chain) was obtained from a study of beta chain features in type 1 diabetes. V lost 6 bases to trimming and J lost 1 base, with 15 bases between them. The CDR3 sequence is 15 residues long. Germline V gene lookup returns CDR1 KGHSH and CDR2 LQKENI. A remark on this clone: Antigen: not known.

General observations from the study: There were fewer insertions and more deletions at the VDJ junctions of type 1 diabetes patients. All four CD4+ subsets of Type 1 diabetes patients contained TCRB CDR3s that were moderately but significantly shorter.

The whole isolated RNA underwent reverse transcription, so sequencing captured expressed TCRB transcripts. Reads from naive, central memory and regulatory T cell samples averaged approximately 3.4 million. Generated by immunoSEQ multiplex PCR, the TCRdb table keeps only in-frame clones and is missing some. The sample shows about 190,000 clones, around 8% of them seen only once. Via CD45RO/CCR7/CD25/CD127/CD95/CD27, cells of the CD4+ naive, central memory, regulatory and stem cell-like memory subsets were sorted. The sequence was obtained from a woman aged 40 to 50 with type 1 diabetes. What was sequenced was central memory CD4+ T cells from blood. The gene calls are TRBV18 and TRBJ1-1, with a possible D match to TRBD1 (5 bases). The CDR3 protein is CASSGEARGNTEAFF. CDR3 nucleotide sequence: TGTGCCAGCTCGGGGGAGGCGAGGGGGAACACTGAAGCTTTCTTT.